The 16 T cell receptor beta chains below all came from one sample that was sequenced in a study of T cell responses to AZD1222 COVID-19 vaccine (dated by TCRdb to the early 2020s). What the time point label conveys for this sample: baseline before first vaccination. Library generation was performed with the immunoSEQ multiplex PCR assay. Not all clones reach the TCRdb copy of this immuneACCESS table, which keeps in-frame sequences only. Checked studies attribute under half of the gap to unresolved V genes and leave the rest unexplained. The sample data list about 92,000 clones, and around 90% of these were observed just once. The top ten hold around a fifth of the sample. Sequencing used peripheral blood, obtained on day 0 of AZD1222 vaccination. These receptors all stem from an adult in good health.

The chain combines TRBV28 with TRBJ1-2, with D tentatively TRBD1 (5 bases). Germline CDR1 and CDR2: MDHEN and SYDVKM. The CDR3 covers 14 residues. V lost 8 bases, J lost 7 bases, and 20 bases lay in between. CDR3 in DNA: TGTGCCAGCGGGGGACCGAGGGCAGGCACTGGCTACACCTTC. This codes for CASGGPRAGTGYTF.

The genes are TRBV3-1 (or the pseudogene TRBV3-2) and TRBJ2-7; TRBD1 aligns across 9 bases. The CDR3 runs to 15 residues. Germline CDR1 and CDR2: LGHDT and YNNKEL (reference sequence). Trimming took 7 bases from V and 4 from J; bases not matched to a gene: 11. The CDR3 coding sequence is TGTGCCAGCACCCCTTCCGGGACAGGGATTTACGAGCAGTACTTC. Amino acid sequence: CASTPSGTGIYEQYF.

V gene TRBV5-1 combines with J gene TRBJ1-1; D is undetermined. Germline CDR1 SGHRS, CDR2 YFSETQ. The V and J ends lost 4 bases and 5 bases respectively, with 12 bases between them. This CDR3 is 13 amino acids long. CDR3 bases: TGCGCCAGCAGCCGACCCGACACAACTGAAGCTTTCTTT. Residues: CASSRPDTTEAFF.

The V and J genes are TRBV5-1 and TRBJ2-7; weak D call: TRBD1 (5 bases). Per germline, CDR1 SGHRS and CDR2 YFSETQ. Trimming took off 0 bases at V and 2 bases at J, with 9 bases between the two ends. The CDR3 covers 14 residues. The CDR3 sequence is CASSLETEPYEQYF. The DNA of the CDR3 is TGCGCCAGCAGCTTGGAGACAGAACCCTACGAGCAGTACTTC.

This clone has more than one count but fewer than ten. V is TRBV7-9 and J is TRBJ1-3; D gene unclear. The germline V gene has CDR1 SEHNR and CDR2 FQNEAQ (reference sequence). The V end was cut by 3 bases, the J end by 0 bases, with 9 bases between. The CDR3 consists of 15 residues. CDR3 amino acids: CASSFSAYSGNTIYF. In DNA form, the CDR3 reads TGTGCCAGCAGCTTTTCGGCTTACTCTGGAAACACCATATATTTT.

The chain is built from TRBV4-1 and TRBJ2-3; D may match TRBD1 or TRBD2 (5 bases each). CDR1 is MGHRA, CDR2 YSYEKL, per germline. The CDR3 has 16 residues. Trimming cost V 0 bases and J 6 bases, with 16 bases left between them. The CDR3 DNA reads TGCGCCAGCAGCCAAGAAACGGGGCCGCTCTCGGATACGCAGTATTTT. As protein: CASSQETGPLSDTQYF.

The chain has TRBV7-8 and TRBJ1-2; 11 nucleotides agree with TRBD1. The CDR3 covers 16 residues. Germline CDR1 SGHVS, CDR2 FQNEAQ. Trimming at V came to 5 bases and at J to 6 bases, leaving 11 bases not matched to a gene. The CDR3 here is CASSRGQGARIDGYTF. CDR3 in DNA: TGTGCCAGCAGCCGAGGACAGGGGGCCCGGATTGATGGCTACACCTTC.

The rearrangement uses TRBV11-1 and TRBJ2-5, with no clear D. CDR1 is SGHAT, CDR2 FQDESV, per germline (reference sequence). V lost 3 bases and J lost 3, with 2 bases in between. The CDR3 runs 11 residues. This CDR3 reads CASSFKETQYF. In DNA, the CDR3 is TGTGCCAGCAGCTTCAAAGAGACCCAGTACTTC.

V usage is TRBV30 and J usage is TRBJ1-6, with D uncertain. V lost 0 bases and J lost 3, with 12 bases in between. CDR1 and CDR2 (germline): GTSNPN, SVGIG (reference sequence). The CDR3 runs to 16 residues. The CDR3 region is CAWSVASLYYNSPLHF. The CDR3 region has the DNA TGTGCCTGGAGTGTAGCTAGCCTTTACTATAATTCACCCCTCCACTTT. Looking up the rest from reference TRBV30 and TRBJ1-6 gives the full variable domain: SQTIHQWPATLVQPVGSPLSLECTVEGTSNPNLYWYRQAAGRGLQLLFYSVGIGQISSEVPQNLSASRPQDRQFILSSKKLLLSDSGFYLCAWSVASLYYNSPLHFGNGTRLTVT.

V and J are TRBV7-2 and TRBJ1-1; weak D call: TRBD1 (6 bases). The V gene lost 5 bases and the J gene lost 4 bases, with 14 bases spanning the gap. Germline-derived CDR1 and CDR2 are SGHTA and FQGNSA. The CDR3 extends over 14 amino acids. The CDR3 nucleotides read TGTGCCAGCAGCCCTGGGACATCGGCCACTGAAGCTTTCTTT. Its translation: CASSPGTSATEAFF. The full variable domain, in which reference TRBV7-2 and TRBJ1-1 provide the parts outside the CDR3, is GAGVSQSPSNKVTEKGKDVELRCDPISGHTALYWYRQSLGQGLEFLIYFQGNSAPDKSGLPSDRFSAERTGGSVSTLTIQRTQQEDSAVYLCASSPGTSATEAFFGQGTRLTVV.

The CDR3 region is CASSLGGRSNTEAFF. CDR3 DNA sequence: TGCGCCAGCAGCTTGGGAGGCAGATCAAACACTGAAGCTTTCTTT. The V call is TRBV5-1, the J call TRBJ1-1; D not resolved. The CDR3 totals 15 residues. The germline CDR1 and CDR2 sequences are SGHRS and YFSETQ. Trimming removed 0 bases at V and 2 bases at J, with 11 bases between.

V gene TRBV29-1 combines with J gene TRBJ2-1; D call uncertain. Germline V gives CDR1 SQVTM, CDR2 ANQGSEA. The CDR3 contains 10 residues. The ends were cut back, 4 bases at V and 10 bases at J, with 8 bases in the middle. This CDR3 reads CSVGSVEQFF. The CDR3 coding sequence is TGCAGCGTTGGAAGTGTGGAGCAGTTCTTC.

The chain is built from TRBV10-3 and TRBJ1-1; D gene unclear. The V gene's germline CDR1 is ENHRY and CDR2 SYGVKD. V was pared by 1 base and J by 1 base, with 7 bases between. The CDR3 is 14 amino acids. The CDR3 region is CAISELAGNTEAFF. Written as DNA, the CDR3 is TGTGCCATCAGTGAGTTGGCAGGGAACACTGAAGCTTTCTTT.

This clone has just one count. The CDR3 sequence is CASSHNTGTNSPLHF. The CDR3 DNA reads as TGTGCCAGCAGCCACAACACCGGGACGAATTCACCCCTCCACTTT. V usage is TRBV3-1 (or the pseudogene TRBV3-2) and J usage is TRBJ1-6; possibly TRBD1 for D (5 bases). This CDR3 is 15 amino acids long. The germline gives CDR1 LGHDT, CDR2 YNNKEL (reference sequence). V was clipped by 3 bases and J by 7 bases, with 13 bases between them.

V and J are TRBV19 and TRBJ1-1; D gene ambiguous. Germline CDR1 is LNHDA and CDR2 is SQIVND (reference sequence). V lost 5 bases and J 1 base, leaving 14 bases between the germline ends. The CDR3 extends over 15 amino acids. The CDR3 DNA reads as TGTGCCAGTAGTTCGGGAAGGACCAGGAACACTGAAGCTTTCTTT. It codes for CASSSGRTRNTEAFF.

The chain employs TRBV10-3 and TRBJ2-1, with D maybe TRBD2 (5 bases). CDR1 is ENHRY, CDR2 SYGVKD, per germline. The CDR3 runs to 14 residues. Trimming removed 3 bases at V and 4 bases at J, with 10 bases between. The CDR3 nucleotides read TGTGCCATCAGTGACGGGGTACGGTACAATGAGCAGTTCTTC. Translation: CAISDGVRYNEQFF.